Presented here are 19 T cell receptor beta chains from one specimen sequenced in a study of blood T cells in healthy people across ages. With a J-beta primer mix and a sample-barcoded 5' primer, a second PCR ran roughly 6 to 12 cycles. TCRdb re-analysed the 5' RACE reads in MiXCR, keeping a single row per CDR3 protein. The sample carries roughly 680,000 distinct CDR3 sequences, under 65% recorded once. The specimen was blood. The origin of the receptors is a woman older than 75 in good health.

This clonotype was picked up many times. The chain recombines TRBV5-1 with TRBJ2-7; D remains ambiguous. Trimming shortened V by 4 bases and J by 5 bases, and 19 bases separated the two germline ends. This CDR3 is 15 amino acids long. Germline V gene data show CDR1 as SGHRS and CDR2 as YFSETQ. CDR3 residues: CASSPDSYHWDEQYF. CDR3 nucleotides: TGCGCCAGCAGCCCGGATTCCTACCACTGGGACGAGCAGTACTTC.

To note about this clonotype: One base away lies a much larger clone, so this may be a sequencing read error. V usage is TRBV7-6 and J usage is TRBJ2-3, with D possibly called TRBD1 or TRBD2 (6 bases each). Germline loops: CDR1 SGHVS, CDR2 FNYEAQ. This CDR3 is 15 amino acids long. DNA of the CDR3: TGTGCCAGCAGCCCCTTCAACAGGGACTCAGATATGCAGTATTTT. It is translated as CASSPFNRDSDMQYF.

This clonotype was seen a handful of times. The chain couples TRBV12-3 or TRBV12-4 to TRBJ2-5, with 7 bases identical to TRBD1. Unmatched junction bases numbered 4, after V lost 7 bases and J lost 2 bases. The CDR3 contains 13 residues. CDR3 protein: CASTGTAQETQYF. The CDR3 DNA reads as TGTGCCAGCACCGGGACAGCACAAGAGACCCAGTACTTC.

The chain combines TRBV12-3 or TRBV12-4 with TRBJ2-5; D ambiguous. V was pared by 3 bases and J by 1 base, with 6 bases between. The CDR3 has 13 residues. The CDR3 nucleotides read TGTGCCAGCAGTTTTTGGACCCAAGAGACCCAGTACTTC. This translates into CASSFWTQETQYF.

This clonotype was counted only a few times. This chain uses TRBV5-6 with TRBJ2-2; possible D gene TRBD2, 6 bases. The ends were cut back, 4 bases at V and 6 bases at J, with 19 bases in the middle. The CDR3 consists of 16 residues. CDR1 is SGHDT, CDR2 YYEEEE, per germline. CDR3: CASSPSTSFIAGELFF. The CDR3 nucleotides read TGTGCCAGCAGCCCCTCCACTAGCTTTATCGCCGGGGAGCTGTTTTTT.

The chain has TRBV20-1 and TRBJ2-3; 7 bases are a match to TRBD2. The length of the CDR3 is 15 residues. From germline, CDR1 is DFQATT and CDR2 SNEGSKA (reference sequence). V was clipped by 4 bases and J by 5 bases; unmatched bases: 12. The CDR3 reads CSATDPRLAGDTQYF. The CDR3 region has the DNA TGCAGTGCTACGGACCCCCGACTAGCCGGAGATACGCAGTATTTT.

About this clonotype itself: This may come from a read error, since a much larger clone is one base off. The chain carries TRBV29-1 and TRBJ2-1, with 11 positions matching TRBD2. The end of the DNA is better explained by TRBJ2-7, so the J call may be wrong. In germline, CDR1 is SQVTM, CDR2 ANQGSEA. The CDR3 extends over 17 amino acids. DNA of the CDR3: TGCAGCGTTGGGGGACTAGCGGAGCCCAGCTCCTACAATGAGCAGTACTTC. Translation gives CSVGGLAEPSSYNEQYF.

Concerning this clonotype itself: At one of its ends the junction is not consistent with the germline gene, which may arise from a read error. The V and J genes are TRBV6-5 and TRBJ2-7; the D is unclear. CDR1 MNHEY and CDR2 SVGAGI come from the germline V gene. The CDR3 is 14 residues long. The DNA of the CDR3 is TGTGCCGGCAGGCAACAAGAGAGAGGCTACGAGCAGTACTTC. Encoded protein: CAGRQQERGYEQYF.

This clonotype was observed a single time. J is TRBJ2-4 and V is TRBV6-2 or TRBV6-3; 10 bases match TRBD2. The trim removed 9 bases at V and 6 bases at J, leaving 14 bases unmatched. Germline V CDR1 and CDR2: MNHEY, SVGEGT. The CDR3 loop spans 16 amino acids. CDR3 in amino acids: CASRGVAGGMRNIQYF. For the CDR3, the DNA is TGTGCCAGTCGGGGAGTAGCGGGGGGCATGAGAAACATTCAGTACTTC.

This clonotype was detected only a few times. This may stem from a read error, because a much larger clone lies one nucleotide away. The chain links TRBV20-1 to TRBJ2-1, with D uncertain. The CDR3 totals 15 residues. Per the germline V gene, CDR1 is DFQATT and CDR2 is SNEGSKA (reference sequence). CDR3 DNA sequence: TGCAGTGCTAGTAACCCGAAACGGCCCTACAATGGGCAGTTCTTC. It is translated as CSASNPKRPYNGQFF.

The V gene is TRBV6-6, the J gene TRBJ2-2; no clear D gene. The CDR3 extends over 11 amino acids. CDR1 MNHNY and CDR2 SVGAGI come from the germline V gene (reference sequence). The V gene lost 7 bases and the J gene lost 9 bases, with 9 bases spanning the gap. CDR3 sequence (DNA): TGTGCCAGCACCAGAGGCCGGGAGCTGTTTTTT. Residues: CASTRGRELFF.

The chain recombines TRBV7-8 with TRBJ2-2, with unresolved D. The CDR3 has 13 residues. V was clipped by 1 base and J by 11 bases, with 11 bases between them. Germline V gives CDR1 SGHVS, CDR2 FQNEAQ. The CDR3 bases are TGTGCCAGCAGCTTAGAACGATTGGCAGAGCTGTTTTTT. Protein product: CASSLERLAELFF.

Turning to this clonotype: With a much larger clone just one base away, this may be a read error. V is TRBV10-3 and J is TRBJ2-4; either TRBD1 or TRBD2 may fit D (5 bases each). V was clipped by 6 bases and J by 15 bases, with 21 bases between them. The length of the CDR3 is 13 residues. CDR1 ENHRY and CDR2 SYGVKD come from the germline V gene. The CDR3 here is CAIRRDLGYERYF. DNA for the CDR3: TGTGCCATCAGGAGGGACCTGGGTTACGAGCGGTACTTC.

This chain uses TRBV29-1 with TRBJ1-4; D remains unclear. The CDR3 is 13 residues long. V was pared by 4 bases and J by 1 base, with 7 bases between. Germline V lookup: CDR1 SQVTM, CDR2 ANQGSEA. In DNA, the CDR3 is TGCAGCGTTGGGGGTAGAACTAATGAAAAACTGTTTTTT. It yields the protein CSVGGRTNEKLFF.

The V call is TRBV7-2, the J call TRBJ2-3; TRBD2 is a possible D gene (7 bases). Looked up from germline, CDR1 is SGHTA and CDR2 is FQGNSA. The CDR3 has 15 amino acids. Trimming took 11 bases from V and 0 from J, leaving 18 bases between them. This CDR3 reads CASAGRGLSTDTQYF. In nucleotides, the CDR3 is TGTGCCTCGGCGGGGCGGGGGCTAAGCACAGATACGCAGTATTTT.

The table lists this clonotype with a few counts. The V gene is TRBV7-9, the J gene TRBJ2-1, with no clear D. The CDR3 is 15 residues long. CDR1 is SEHNR and CDR2 is FQNEAQ in the germline V gene (reference sequence). The germline V and J ends were trimmed by 3 bases and 4 bases, with 13 bases remaining between them. Written as DNA, the CDR3 is TGTGCCAGCAGCTTCTCCGGGTTCCGTTACAATGAGCAGTTCTTC. Protein sequence: CASSFSGFRYNEQFF.

This clonotype was observed a handful of times. This chain links TRBV3-1 with TRBJ2-1; 7 bases fit TRBD2. The better agreement between TRBJ2-7 and the DNA end casts doubt on the J call. Germline CDR1 LGHDT, CDR2 YNNKEL (reference sequence). The CDR3 length is 16 residues. The CDR3 nucleotides read TGTGCCAGCAGCCAAGGCGGGAGAGGCTCCTACAATGAGCAGTACTTC. Translated: CASSQGGRGSYNEQYF.

The sample holds many counts of this clonotype. The chain couples TRBV9 to TRBJ1-4, with D hard to call. Trimming pared 0 bases from V and 6 bases from J, leaving 12 bases between. From germline, CDR1 is SGDLS and CDR2 YYNGEE. The CDR3 contains 15 residues. The CDR3 nucleotides are TGTGCCAGCAGCGTAGGACACGGGAAGGATGAAAAACTGTTTTTT. This gives the protein CASSVGHGKDEKLFF.

The chain has TRBV29-1 and TRBJ2-3, with no clear D. CDR1 and CDR2 from the germline V gene are SQVTM and ANQGSEA. The CDR3 sequence is 13 residues long. V shed 4 bases and J shed 0 bases, with 8 bases lying between them. As DNA, the CDR3 is TGCAGCGTTGGATTGGGCAGCACAGATACGCAGTATTTT. It codes for CSVGLGSTDTQYF.